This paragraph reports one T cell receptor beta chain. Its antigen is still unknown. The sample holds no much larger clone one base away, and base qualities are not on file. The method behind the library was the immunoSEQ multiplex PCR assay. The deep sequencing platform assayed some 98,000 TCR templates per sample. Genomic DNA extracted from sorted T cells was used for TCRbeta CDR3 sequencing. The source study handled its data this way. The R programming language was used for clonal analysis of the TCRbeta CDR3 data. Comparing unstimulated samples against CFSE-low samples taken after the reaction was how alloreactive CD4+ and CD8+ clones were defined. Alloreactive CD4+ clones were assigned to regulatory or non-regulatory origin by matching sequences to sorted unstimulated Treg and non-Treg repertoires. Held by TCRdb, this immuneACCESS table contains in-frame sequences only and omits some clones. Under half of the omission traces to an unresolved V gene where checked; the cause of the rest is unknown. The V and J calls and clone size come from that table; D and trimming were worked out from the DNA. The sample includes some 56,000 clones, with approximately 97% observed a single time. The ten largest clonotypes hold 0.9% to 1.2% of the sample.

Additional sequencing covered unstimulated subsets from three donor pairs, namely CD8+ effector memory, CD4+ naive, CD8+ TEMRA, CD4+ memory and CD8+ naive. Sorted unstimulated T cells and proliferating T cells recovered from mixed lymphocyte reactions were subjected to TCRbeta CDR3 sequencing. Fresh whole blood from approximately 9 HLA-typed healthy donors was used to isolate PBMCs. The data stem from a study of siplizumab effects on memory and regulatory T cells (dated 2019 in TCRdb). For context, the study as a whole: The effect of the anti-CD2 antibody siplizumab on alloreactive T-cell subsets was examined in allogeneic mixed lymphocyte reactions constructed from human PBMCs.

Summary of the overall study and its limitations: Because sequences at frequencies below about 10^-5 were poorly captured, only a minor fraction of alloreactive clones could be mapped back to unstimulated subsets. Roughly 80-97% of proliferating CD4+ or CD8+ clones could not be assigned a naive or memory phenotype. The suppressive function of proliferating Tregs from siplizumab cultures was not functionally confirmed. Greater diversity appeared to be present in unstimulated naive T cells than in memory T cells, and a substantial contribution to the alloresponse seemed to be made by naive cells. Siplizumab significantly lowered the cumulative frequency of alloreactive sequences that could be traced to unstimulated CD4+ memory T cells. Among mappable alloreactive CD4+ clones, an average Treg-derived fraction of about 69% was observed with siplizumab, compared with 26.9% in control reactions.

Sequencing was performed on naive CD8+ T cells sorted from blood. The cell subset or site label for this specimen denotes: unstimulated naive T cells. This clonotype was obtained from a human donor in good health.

The nucleotides read TGCGCCAGCAGCCAGAACAGGGACATACAGCCCCAGCATTTT. The encoded protein is CASSQNRDIQPQHF. The chain is made from TRBV4-1 and TRBJ1-5; a tentative D match to TRBD1 spans 6 bases. Sequences MGHRA (CDR1) and YSYEKL (CDR2) are obtained from the germline V gene. The CDR3, from cysteine to phenylalanine, totals 14 residues. The DNA shown is the 42-base CDR3, in frame from base 1. A distance of 13 bases separates the germline ends of V and J, which lose 3 bases and 7 bases respectively.